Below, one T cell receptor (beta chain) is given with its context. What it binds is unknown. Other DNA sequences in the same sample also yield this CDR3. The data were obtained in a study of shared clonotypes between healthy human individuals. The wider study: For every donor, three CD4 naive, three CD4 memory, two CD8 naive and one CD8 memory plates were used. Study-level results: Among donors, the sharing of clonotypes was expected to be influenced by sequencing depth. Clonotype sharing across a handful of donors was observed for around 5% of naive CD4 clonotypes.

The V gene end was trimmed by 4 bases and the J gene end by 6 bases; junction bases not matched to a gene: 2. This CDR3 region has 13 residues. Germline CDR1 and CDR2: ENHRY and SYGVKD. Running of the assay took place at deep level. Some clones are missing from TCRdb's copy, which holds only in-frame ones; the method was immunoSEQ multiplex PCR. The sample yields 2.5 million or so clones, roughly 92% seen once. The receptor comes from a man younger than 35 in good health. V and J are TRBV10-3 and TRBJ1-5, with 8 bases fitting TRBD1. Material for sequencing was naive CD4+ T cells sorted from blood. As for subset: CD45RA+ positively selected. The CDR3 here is CAISAGGSQPQHF. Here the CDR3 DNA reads TGTGCCATCAGTGCAGGGGGCTCTCAGCCCCAGCATTTT.